This passage covers 25 T cell receptor beta chains from one sample sequenced in a study of cytomegalovirus exposure and HLA in healthy donors. Here immunoSEQ multiplex PCR was the method, and the copy in TCRdb shows in-frame clones only, minus some. This table holds 160,000 or so clones, 85% to 90% found once. The sequenced material came from PBMCs. The receptors stem from a man younger than 30 in good health and CMV-seronegative.

The genes are TRBV27 and TRBJ1-5; 8 nucleotides match TRBD1. J gave up 6 bases and V 5 bases, and 18 bases lay outside the gene matches. In germline, CDR1 is MNHEY, CDR2 SMNVEV (reference sequence). The CDR3 consists of 18 residues. This CDR3 reads CASSPFNPTGAISQPQHF. CDR3 nucleotide sequence: TGTGCCAGCAGTCCCTTCAACCCGACAGGGGCCATCAGTCAGCCCCAGCATTTT.

The chain links TRBV5-1 to TRBJ1-2, with TRBD1 matching 7 bases. CDR3 size: 14 residues. Germline CDR1 SGHRS, CDR2 YFSETQ. The V gene end was trimmed by 5 bases and the J gene end by 2 bases; junction bases not matched to a gene: 6. This CDR3 is CASRPSGQNYGYTF. In DNA, the CDR3 is TGCGCCAGCAGACCCTCGGGACAGAACTATGGCTACACCTTC.

CDR3 sequence: CASSATPGTALGYTF. CDR3 nucleotides: TGTGCCAGTAGTGCGACTCCCGGGACAGCCCTTGGCTACACCTTC. The genes are TRBV19 and TRBJ1-2; TRBD1 agrees at 7 bases. The CDR3 loop spans 15 amino acids. In germline, CDR1 is LNHDA, CDR2 SQIVND (reference sequence). V shed 5 bases and J 7 bases; nucleotides not matched to a gene: 13.

The gene calls are TRBV19 and TRBJ2-1; 10 positions match TRBD2. J lost 9 bases, V lost 3 bases, and 8 bases had no gene match. Germline CDR1 LNHDA, CDR2 SQIVND (reference sequence). There are 15 residues in the CDR3. In nucleotides, the CDR3 is TGTGCCAGTAGTATCTTTGGGACTAGCGTCCCTGAGCAGTTCTTC. Residues: CASSIFGTSVPEQFF.

This CDR3 is CASSQSGDSSGNTIYF. For the CDR3, the DNA is TGCGCCAGCAGCCAATCAGGGGATTCGTCTGGAAACACCATATATTTT. The chain couples TRBV4-3 to TRBJ1-3; D perhaps matches TRBD1 (6 bases). This CDR3 is 16 amino acids long. Germline lookup yields CDR1 LGHNA and CDR2 YSLEER. V dropped 2 bases and J dropped 1 base, with 12 bases sitting between them.

This clone was seen once. This chain joins TRBV2 and TRBJ2-7, with D uncertain. The CDR3 runs to 10 residues. The V and J ends lost 4 bases and 7 bases respectively, with 5 bases between them. Germline V lookup: CDR1 SNHLY, CDR2 FYNNEI. The CDR3 region is CASSAGEQYF. In DNA form, the CDR3 reads TGTGCCAGCAGTGCGGGTGAGCAGTACTTC.

The chain couples TRBV27 to TRBJ2-2; 14 positions match TRBD2. Germline V lookup: CDR1 MNHEY, CDR2 SMNVEV (reference sequence). This CDR3 has 19 residues. Trimming at V came to 2 bases and at J to 6 bases, leaving 11 bases not matched to a gene. The CDR3 DNA is TGTGCCAGCAGTTTAAGGCTTCGACTAGCGGGAGGGGCCCCCGGGGAGCTGTTTTTT. Translation gives CASSLRLRLAGGAPGELFF.

The J gene is TRBJ1-1, the V gene TRBV27, with D possibly being TRBD1 (6 bases). Trimming removed 4 bases from V and 4 bases from J, with 13 bases in between. CDR3 length equals 14 residues. Germline CDR1 and CDR2: MNHEY and SMNVEV (reference sequence). CDR3 DNA: TGTGCCAGCAGTTCCAGGGGCCTGGGCACTGAAGCTTTCTTT. Its protein product is CASSSRGLGTEAFF.

The chain is built from TRBV19 and TRBJ1-5; D possibly corresponds to TRBD1 (6 bases). Trimming left V 0 bases short and J 3 bases short, with 9 bases between. CDR1 and CDR2 (germline): LNHDA, SQIVND (reference sequence). This CDR3 spans 15 amino acids. The DNA for the CDR3 is TGTGCCAGTAGTATAGATTCAGGGGTCAATCAGCCCCAGCATTTT. It translates to CASSIDSGVNQPQHF. The full variable domain, its missing parts supplied by reference TRBV19 and TRBJ1-5, is DGGITQSPKYLFRKEGQNVTLSCEQNLNHDAMYWYRQDPGQGLRLIYYSQIVNDFQKGDIAEGYSVSREKKESFPLTVTSAQKNPTAFYLCASSIDSGVNQPQHFGDGTRLSIL.

The V and J genes are TRBV18 and TRBJ2-7; 7 bases map to TRBD1. CDR1 KGHSH and CDR2 LQKENI come from the germline V gene. The CDR3 is 14 residues long. The V and J ends lost 6 bases and 2 bases, in that order; junction bases with no gene match: 7. The CDR3 DNA is TGTGCCAGCTCCGGCCGGGACAGCGCCTACGAGCAGTACTTC. This codes for CASSGRDSAYEQYF.

This chain joins TRBV6-5 and TRBJ2-7, with D perhaps matching TRBD1 (5 bases). V lost 5 bases to trimming and J lost 3 bases, with 11 bases between them. This CDR3 region has 13 residues. Germline V gene lookup returns CDR1 MNHEY and CDR2 SVGAGI. DNA for the CDR3: TGTGCCAGCAGTCCTTCGCAGGGCTACGAGCAGTACGTC. Amino acid sequence: CASSPSQGYEQYV.

This clone was seen once. This chain uses TRBV27 with TRBJ2-1; 10 bases map to TRBD1. CDR3 size: 15 residues. In germline, CDR1 is MNHEY, CDR2 SMNVEV (reference sequence). With 3 bases clipped from V and 6 bases from J, the junction kept 5 bases outside the gene matches. The CDR3 coding sequence is TGTGCCAGCAGTTTTGGGACAGGGGAGGGCAATGAGCAGTTCTTC. The encoded protein is CASSFGTGEGNEQFF.

The rearrangement uses TRBV5-1 and TRBJ2-1, with 16 positions matching TRBD2. The CDR3 length is 15 residues. Germline V CDR1 and CDR2: SGHRS, YFSETQ. The V gene end was trimmed by 3 bases and the J gene end by 7 bases; junction bases not matched to a gene: 1. The CDR3 DNA sequence: TGCGCCAGCAGCTGGGGACTAGCGGGGGGGAATGAGCAGTTCTTC. This codes for CASSWGLAGGNEQFF.

The DNA of the CDR3 is TGTGCCAGCAGTGCCCGGTTGGGGCCCTACGAGCAGTACTTC. Protein: CASSARLGPYEQYF. The chain combines TRBV6-5 with TRBJ2-7, with a tentative D call TRBD1 (5 bases). The germline V gene has CDR1 MNHEY and CDR2 SVGAGI. This CDR3 region has 14 residues. Trimming took off 5 bases at V and 2 bases at J, with 13 bases between the two ends.

The chain uses TRBV28 and TRBJ1-6, with D possibly TRBD1 on 6 matching bases. V was cut by 3 bases and J by 4 bases, with 7 bases left in between. The CDR3 spans 14 residues. Germline CDR1 and CDR2: MDHEN and SYDVKM. The CDR3 nucleotides are TGTGCCAGCAGTTTTACAGGGTATAATTCACCCCTCCACTTT. It translates to CASSFTGYNSPLHF.

V gene TRBV5-4 combines with J gene TRBJ2-1; maybe TRBD1 (6 bases). With 3 bases removed from V and 2 bases from J, the gap between germline ends came to 15 bases. This CDR3 spans 16 amino acids. CDR1 is SGHNT and CDR2 is YYREEE in the germline V gene (reference sequence). The CDR3, as DNA: TGTGCCAGCAGCTCGCGACAGGATCTCCCCTACAATGAGCAGTTCTTC. It encodes CASSSRQDLPYNEQFF. Drawing the rest from reference TRBV5-4 and TRBJ2-1, the complete variable domain is ETGVTQSPTHLIKTRGQQVTLRCSSQSGHNTVSWYQQALGQGPQFIFQYYREEENGRGNFPPRFSGLQFPNYSSELNVNALELDDSALYLCASSSRQDLPYNEQFFGPGTRLTVL.

The chain joins TRBV7-2 to TRBJ1-4, with D maybe TRBD1 (6 bases). V dropped 3 bases and J dropped 8 bases, with 19 bases sitting between them. This CDR3 comprises 16 residues. The germline V gene encodes CDR1 SGHTA and CDR2 FQGNSA. The CDR3 loop reads CASSFTTGQGEEKLFF. CDR3 sequence (DNA): TGTGCCAGCAGCTTTACTACAGGGCAAGGGGAAGAAAAACTGTTTTTT.

This chain connects TRBV9 to TRBJ1-4; D is ambiguous. Germline V gives CDR1 SGDLS, CDR2 YYNGEE. The length of the CDR3 is 14 residues. Trimming cost V 4 bases and J 3 bases, with 10 bases left between them. CDR3 protein: CASSPREPNEKLFF. The DNA for the CDR3 is TGTGCCAGCAGCCCCCGGGAACCTAATGAAAAACTGTTTTTT.

The J gene is TRBJ2-1, the V gene TRBV19, with 10 positions matching TRBD1. Germline V gives CDR1 LNHDA, CDR2 SQIVND (reference sequence). CDR3 length: 20 residues. Trimming at V came to 4 bases and at J to 7 bases, leaving 22 bases not matched to a gene. The CDR3, as DNA: TGTGCCAGTAGTACACCACAGACAGGGGGCTCGAGGGGCCTTAAAAATGAGCAGTTCTTC. Protein: CASSTPQTGGSRGLKNEQFF.

The chain combines TRBV9 with TRBJ2-3; a possible D gene is TRBD2 (6 bases). Trimming left V 0 bases short and J 4 bases short, with 12 bases between. Germline V gene lookup returns CDR1 SGDLS and CDR2 YYNGEE. The CDR3 extends over 15 amino acids. The CDR3 sequence: CASSVELATADTQYF. As DNA, the CDR3 is TGTGCCAGCAGCGTAGAGCTAGCGACCGCAGATACGCAGTATTTT.

The chain couples TRBV4-3 to TRBJ2-4; D is ambiguous. V lost 1 base and J lost 6, with 10 bases in between. The CDR3 has 14 residues. Germline loops: CDR1 LGHNA, CDR2 YSLEER. CDR3 coding DNA: TGCGCCAGCAGCCAAGGGTCCCTCGGAAACATTCAGTACTTC. Amino acid sequence: CASSQGSLGNIQYF.

This chain connects TRBV28 to TRBJ2-1, with D perhaps TRBD2 (5 bases). CDR1 is MDHEN and CDR2 is SYDVKM in the germline V gene. V was cut by 3 bases and J by 0 bases, with 9 bases left in between. There are 15 residues in the CDR3. CDR3 nucleotides: TGTGCCAGCAGTTTGTGGGAGAGCTCCTACAATGAGCAGTTCTTC. It codes for CASSLWESSYNEQFF.

The chain uses TRBV10-1 and TRBJ1-2; no definite D call. There are 12 residues in the CDR3. Trimming stripped 4 bases from V and 3 bases from J, with 6 bases between. Germline values: CDR1 WNHNN, CDR2 SYGVQD (reference sequence). Written as DNA, the CDR3 is TGCGCCAGCAGTGCTTCGGACTATGGCTACACCTTC. Amino acids: CASSASDYGYTF.

The rearrangement uses TRBV28 and TRBJ2-7, with a possible D match to TRBD2 (5 bases). This CDR3 region has 16 residues. V lost 6 bases to trimming and J lost 0 bases, with 18 bases between them. From germline, CDR1 is MDHEN and CDR2 SYDVKM. CDR3 amino acids: CASSPQGAGSSYEQYF. CDR3 DNA: TGTGCCAGCAGCCCCCAAGGCGCGGGTAGCTCCTACGAGCAGTACTTC.

J is TRBJ1-5 and V is TRBV27; D unresolved. The CDR3 extends over 13 amino acids. Trimming took off 8 bases at V and 7 bases at J, with 15 bases between the two ends. Germline CDR1 reads MNHEY; CDR2 reads SMNVEV (reference sequence). The CDR3 DNA sequence: TGTGCCAGCGGCCCGGACGGGGTACAGCCCCAGCATTTT. Translated, it gives CASGPDGVQPQHF.